The 25 T cell receptor beta chains listed next were all sequenced from one sample in a study of cytomegalovirus exposure and HLA in healthy donors. It was with 60 Vbeta and 13 Jbeta primers that the PCR ran. The repertoire was sequenced with immunoSEQ multiplex PCR; TCRdb's copy has only in-frame clones and lacks some. The table records 150,000 or so clones, about 70% of them present only once. Sequenced material: PBMCs. Receptors were obtained from a male donor in good health and CMV-seronegative.

Comment on this clone: Germline is not matched at one junction end, which may reflect a read error. V and J are TRBV2 and TRBJ2-2, with unresolved D. The CDR3 has 16 amino acids. Germline lookup yields CDR1 SNHLY and CDR2 FYNNEI. CDR3 DNA: TGTGCCACCCTCCCGGGTGGGTTAACGAACGCCGGGGAGCTGTTTTTT. Translation: CATLPGGLTNAGELFF.

This clone was detected only a few times. This chain uses TRBV29-1 with TRBJ1-5; weak D call: TRBD1 (6 bases). Trimming pared 7 bases from V and 7 bases from J, leaving 14 bases between. The germline gives CDR1 SQVTM, CDR2 ANQGSEA. The CDR3 covers 12 residues. The CDR3 here is CSGQNREQPQHF. CDR3 sequence (DNA): TGCAGCGGCCAAAACAGGGAACAGCCCCAGCATTTT.

The rearrangement links TRBV18 to TRBJ2-5; TRBD1 is a possible D gene (8 bases). The V end was cut by 6 bases, the J end by 4 bases, with 21 bases between. The germline V gene has CDR1 KGHSH and CDR2 LQKENI. There are 16 residues in the CDR3. CDR3 sequence: CASSRGTTGGGETQYF. Written as DNA, the CDR3 is TGTGCCAGCTCCCGAGGAACTACAGGGGGGGGAGAGACCCAGTACTTC.

The V call is TRBV18, the J call TRBJ1-2; no firm D call. This CDR3 contains 13 residues. Between the trimmed V and J ends, which lost 2 bases and 0 bases, there was a span of 4 bases. Germline lookup yields CDR1 KGHSH and CDR2 LQKENI. The CDR3 here is CASSPTANYGYTF. For the CDR3, the DNA is TGTGCCAGCTCACCAACAGCTAACTATGGCTACACCTTC.

The chain couples TRBV5-8 to TRBJ1-1; tentatively, D is TRBD1 (6 bases). Germline CDR1 SGHTS, CDR2 YDEGEE. V gave up 2 bases and J gave up 8 bases, with 16 bases separating them. This CDR3 is 14 amino acids long. The CDR3 is CASSLGPRGLEAFF. CDR3 DNA: TGTGCCAGCAGCTTAGGTCCCAGGGGTCTGGAAGCTTTCTTT.

A word on this clone: Other DNA sequences of this sample code for an identical CDR3. The V call is TRBV5-1, the J call TRBJ2-1; 9 nucleotides align to TRBD1. There are 15 residues in the CDR3. The V gene's germline CDR1 is SGHRS and CDR2 YFSETQ. Unmatched junction bases numbered 5, after V lost 3 bases and J lost 4 bases. CDR3 coding DNA: TGCGCCAGCAGCTCCACCGGGACAGGGTACAATGAGCAGTTCTTC. This codes for CASSSTGTGYNEQFF.

The chain is built from TRBV7-2 and TRBJ2-7, with D possibly being TRBD1 (5 bases). CDR3 length equals 13 residues. The germline CDR1 and CDR2 sequences are SGHTA and FQGNSA. Trimming took 2 bases from V and 7 from J, leaving 12 bases between them. The CDR3 DNA follows: TGTGCCAGCAGCTTACCAGAAGGGGCTGAGCAGTACTTC. Amino acid sequence: CASSLPEGAEQYF.

Judged by abundance, this clone is medium-sized. V and J are TRBV4-3 and TRBJ2-7; D possibly corresponds to TRBD2 (6 bases). The V end was cut by 0 bases, the J end by 0 bases, with 9 bases between. The CDR3 sequence is 15 residues long. In germline, CDR1 is LGHNA, CDR2 YSLEER. The CDR3 protein is CASSQEGEASYEQYF. In DNA form, the CDR3 reads TGCGCCAGCAGCCAAGAAGGGGAGGCCTCCTACGAGCAGTACTTC.

This chain connects TRBV28 to TRBJ2-7, with 7 bases matching TRBD2. Germline CDR1 and CDR2: MDHEN and SYDVKM. Trimming cost V 4 bases and J 0 bases; bases outside gene matches: 6. CDR3 length equals 15 residues. This chain's CDR3 is CASSSSGGPSYEQYF. CDR3 sequence (DNA): TGTGCCAGCAGTTCCTCGGGGGGACCCTCCTACGAGCAGTACTTC.

The chain joins TRBV7-6 to TRBJ2-7, with D maybe TRBD1 (6 bases). CDR3 size: 13 residues. Trimming shortened V by 4 bases and J by 4 bases, and 11 bases separated the two germline ends. CDR1 and CDR2 (germline): SGHVS, FNYEAQ. The chain's CDR3 is CASSWDTGYEQYF. In nucleotides, the CDR3 is TGTGCCAGCAGCTGGGACACGGGATACGAGCAGTACTTC.

V and J are TRBV27 and TRBJ2-1, with 7 bases that match TRBD2. The CDR3 is made up of 17 amino acids. Germline V gene lookup returns CDR1 MNHEY and CDR2 SMNVEV (reference sequence). Trimming cost V 0 bases and J 6 bases; bases outside gene matches: 11. The CDR3 DNA sequence: TGTGCCAGCAGTTTATCGAGGGACTATCAAGCCCCCAATGAGCAGTTCTTC. Its translation is CASSLSRDYQAPNEQFF.

The V and J genes are TRBV9 and TRBJ2-1; 8 bases align to TRBD1. Per germline, CDR1 SGDLS and CDR2 YYNGEE. The CDR3 has 22 residues. Trimming cost V 0 bases and J 0 bases; bases outside gene matches: 20. The CDR3 nucleotides are TGTGCCAGCAGCGTAGCTACGCAGACAGGGGACTTGCCATATAGCTCCTACAATGAGCAGTTCTTC. This gives the protein CASSVATQTGDLPYSSYNEQFF.

In this sample, this clone turned up once. This chain uses TRBV30 with TRBJ2-2; no clear D. Germline CDR1 and CDR2: GTSNPN and SVGIG (reference sequence). This CDR3 is 14 amino acids long. V lost 3 bases and J lost 4, with 12 bases in between. This CDR3 is CAWSQAPVTGELFF. The CDR3 DNA reads as TGTGCCTGGAGCCAGGCCCCGGTCACCGGGGAGCTGTTTTTT.

The rearrangement uses TRBV7-9 and TRBJ1-4, with D maybe TRBD1 (5 bases). CDR3 length equals 17 residues. CDR1 SEHNR and CDR2 FQNEAQ come from the germline V gene (reference sequence). The V end was cut by 7 bases, the J end by 0 bases, with 18 bases between. The CDR3 DNA is TGTGCCAGCACGGAGGGAGGGGTTTTTGCAACTAATGAAAAACTGTTTTTT. Translating gives CASTEGGVFATNEKLFF.

On this clone itself: At one of its ends the junction is not consistent with the germline gene, which may arise from a read error. The chain employs TRBV7-2 and TRBJ2-7; possible D gene TRBD1, 6 bases. This CDR3 is built from 13 residues. CDR1 is SGHTA, CDR2 FQGNSA, per germline. The CDR3 is CASSLAATGFVGF. The CDR3 DNA reads TGTGCCAGCAGCTTAGCCGCCACAGGGTTTGTCGGCTTC.

This clone was recorded a few times. V and J are TRBV27 and TRBJ2-5; 11 bases are shared with TRBD1. Germline CDR1 reads MNHEY; CDR2 reads SMNVEV (reference sequence). The V gene end was trimmed by 6 bases and the J gene end by 4 bases; junction bases not matched to a gene: 7. This CDR3 is built from 15 residues. The CDR3 DNA reads TGTGCCAGCAGGGACAGGGGGCGGAAAATAGAGACCCAGTACTTC. The encoded protein is CASRDRGRKIETQYF.

The J gene is TRBJ1-4, the V gene TRBV19; D is possibly TRBD1 (6 bases). Trimming shortened V by 6 bases and J by 4 bases, and 12 bases separated the two germline ends. The CDR3 length is 14 residues. Germline CDR1 is LNHDA and CDR2 is SQIVND (reference sequence). The CDR3 region is CASSRQANNEKLFF. The CDR3 nucleotides read TGTGCCAGTAGCCGACAGGCAAATAATGAAAAACTGTTTTTT.

The rearrangement uses TRBV2 and TRBJ2-5; TRBD2 agrees at 13 bases. V trimming: 6 bases; J trimming: 6 bases; junction bases outside the gene matches: 4. The CDR3 length is 14 residues. The germline gives CDR1 SNHLY, CDR2 FYNNEI. The CDR3 coding sequence is TGTGCCAGCAGCGAACTAGCGGGGGGGCAGACCCAGTACTTC. Encoded protein: CASSELAGGQTQYF.

The gene calls are TRBV29-1 and TRBJ2-5, with a possible D match to TRBD2 (5 bases). Germline CDR1 is SQVTM and CDR2 is ANQGSEA. V was pared by 8 bases and J by 5 bases, with 18 bases between. The CDR3 contains 13 residues. CDR3 residues: CSLTSGPSETQYF. Here the CDR3 DNA reads TGCAGCCTAACAAGCGGACCATCGGAGACCCAGTACTTC. Variable domain in full (rest from reference TRBV29-1 and TRBJ2-5): SAVISQKPSRDICQRGTSLTIQCQVDSQVTMMFWYRQQPGQSLTLIATANQGSEATYESGFVIDKFPISRPNLTFSTLTVSNMSPEDSSIYLCSLTSGPSETQYFGPGTRLLVL.

This rearrangement joins TRBV7-9 to TRBJ1-2; a possible D gene is TRBD1 (6 bases). CDR1 is SEHNR and CDR2 is FQNEAQ in the germline V gene (reference sequence). Trimming took 4 bases from V and 7 from J, leaving 16 bases between them. The CDR3 is 14 amino acids. For the CDR3, the DNA is TGTGCCAGCAGCTCCCTCACAGGGATAAGTGGCTACACCTTC. It translates to CASSSLTGISGYTF.

J is TRBJ1-2 and V is TRBV7-9, with D tentatively TRBD1 (5 bases). Between the trimmed V and J ends, which lost 0 bases and 0 bases, there was a span of 8 bases. CDR3 length: 15 amino acids. The V gene's germline CDR1 is SEHNR and CDR2 FQNEAQ (reference sequence). The CDR3 reads CASSLAPTANYGYTF. The DNA of the CDR3 is TGTGCCAGCAGCTTAGCCCCGACAGCTAACTATGGCTACACCTTC.

V usage is TRBV5-8 and J usage is TRBJ1-2; a possible D gene is TRBD1 (6 bases). The V end was cut by 0 bases, the J end by 8 bases, with 14 bases between. Germline V gene sequence: CDR1 SGHTS, CDR2 YDEGEE. CDR3 length: 14 amino acids. CDR3: CASSLDRARGGYTF. The DNA of the CDR3 is TGTGCCAGCAGCTTGGACAGGGCCCGCGGGGGCTACACCTTC.

In this sample, this clone turned up a few times. The junction departs from the called germline gene at one end, perhaps through a read error. V gene TRBV7-9 combines with J gene TRBJ2-7, with 8 bases identical to TRBD1. CDR1 is SEHNR, CDR2 FQNEAQ, per germline (reference sequence). The CDR3 loop spans 14 amino acids. The CDR3 spells CSSSITEGQAEQYF. In DNA form, the CDR3 reads TGTTCCAGCAGCATAACCGAGGGACAGGCCGAGCAGTACTTC.

This chain connects TRBV5-1 to TRBJ2-5; a possible D gene is TRBD1 (6 bases). This CDR3 is 14 amino acids long. From germline, CDR1 is SGHRS and CDR2 YFSETQ. The V gene lost 4 bases and the J gene lost 3 bases, with 13 bases spanning the gap. This chain's CDR3 is CASSVTGLEETQYF. CDR3 DNA: TGCGCCAGCAGCGTGACAGGTCTCGAAGAGACCCAGTACTTC.

This clone was detected once. This chain joins TRBV15 and TRBJ2-1; D perhaps matches TRBD2 (5 bases). Trimming took 8 bases from V and 2 from J, leaving 10 bases between them. The CDR3 runs 13 residues. CDR1 is LNHNV, CDR2 YYDKDF, per germline (reference sequence). The CDR3: CATGSAPYNEQFF. The CDR3 nucleotides read TGTGCCACCGGGAGTGCCCCCTACAATGAGCAGTTCTTC.